This T cell receptor beta chain stems from a study of T cell responses to AZD1222 COVID-19 vaccine. Produced via immunoSEQ multiplex PCR; TCRdb's table is partial and in-frame only. In the table there are roughly 50,000 clones, approximately 90% of which are singletons. CDR1 LNHDA and CDR2 SQIVND come from the germline V gene (reference sequence). Trimming cost V 3 bases and J 5 bases, with 10 bases left between them. The CDR3 is 13 amino acids. Study-level results: Reportedly, nearly half of unique spike TCRs recognized epitopes outside B.1.351/B.1.1.7 mutations. Repertoire sampling was restricted to post-peak T cell response timepoints.

As to this clone: Its antigen is not known.

Here the sequenced sample was peripheral blood, taken on day 0 of AZD1222 vaccination. The V gene is TRBV19, the J gene TRBJ2-5, with D perhaps matching TRBD2 (5 bases). The sequence was collected from an adult in good health. The CDR3 region is CASSIRTGETQYF. CDR3 nucleotide sequence: TGTGCCAGTAGTATCCGGACTGGGGAGACCCAGTACTTC.